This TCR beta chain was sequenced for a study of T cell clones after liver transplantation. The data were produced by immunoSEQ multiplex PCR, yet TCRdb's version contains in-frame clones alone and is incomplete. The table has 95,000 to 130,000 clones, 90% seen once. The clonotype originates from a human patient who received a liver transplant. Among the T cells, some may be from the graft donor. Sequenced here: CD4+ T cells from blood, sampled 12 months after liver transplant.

The CDR3 DNA sequence: TGTGCCAGCAGCCAAGGGGGTGAAGAGACCCAGTACTTC. Translation: CASSQGGEETQYF. This chain uses TRBV9 with TRBJ2-5, with D possibly being TRBD1 (6 bases). Germline values: CDR1 SGDLS, CDR2 YYNGEE. Trimming removed 4 bases from V and 3 bases from J, with 10 bases in between. This CDR3 has 13 residues.